This is a list of T cell receptor beta chains from one sample in a study of blood T cell repertoires in COVID-19. TCRdb keeps only in-frame clones here, not all; method: immunoSEQ multiplex PCR. Here the sample spans 62,000 or so clones, roughly 89% being singletons. The sequenced material came from peripheral blood. The receptors come from a man aged 50 to 60 with active COVID-19. The CDR3 runs from the conserved cysteine through the conserved F or W. D genes are given only for firm matches.

TRBJ2-3,.,TRBV7-2,CASSPGLVTDTQYF
TRBJ1-4,.,TRBV29-1,CSVSLGPGDEKLFF
TRBJ2-7,.,TRBV18,CASSPDGFDEQYF
TRBJ2-3,.,TRBV28,CASSRGTHTDTQYF
TRBJ2-3,.,TRBV2,CASRALETDTQYF
TRBJ1-2,.,TRBV18,CASSLASSGYGYTF
TRBJ1-2,TRBD1,TRBV5-1,CASSLGQNYGYTF
TRBJ1-1,.,TRBV18,CASSQGVGEIAFF
TRBJ2-2,TRBD2,TRBV5-1,CASSLTAGDTGELFF
TRBJ1-2,.,TRBV5-1,CASSFETPNYGYTF
TRBJ2-7,TRBD2,TRBV4-1,CASSQVAGGRYEQYF
TRBJ2-3,.,TRBV6-2/TRBV6-3,CASSPRGRGGYSSTDTQYF
TRBJ1-1,.,TRBV15,CAARAGGPPEAFF
TRBJ2-7,TRBD2,TRBV27,CASSFSGGYEQYF
TRBJ1-2,TRBD1,TRBV5-1,CASSLPGQWGYTF
TRBJ2-7,TRBD2,TRBV6-1,CATRLAGAYEQYF
TRBJ1-2,TRBD1,TRBV5-1,CASSGGQGVRGYTF
TRBJ2-5,TRBD2,TRBV10-3,CAISGGGGAIETQYF
TRBJ1-4,TRBD1,TRBV11-2,CASSLDERQGGREKLFF
TRBJ1-2,TRBD1,TRBV7-2,CASSPGQGRGYTF
TRBJ1-1,TRBD1,TRBV2,CASIRQGQGGTEAFF
TRBJ2-7,.,TRBV7-9,CASSSSGEQYF
TRBJ1-3,.,TRBV6-1,CASSEMLGGVFSGNTIYF
TRBJ1-6,.,TRBV5-1,CASSPGTYSPLHF
TRBJ1-2,.,TRBV20-1,CSASNSYGYTF
TRBJ2-3,.,TRBV6-5,CASSPIEGADTQYF
TRBJ2-3,.,TRBV5-1,CASSLQGGTQYF
TRBJ2-7,.,TRBV11-2,CASSSGQFISYEQYF